Shown below are 7 T cell receptor beta chains from a single sample sequenced in a study of blood T cell repertoires in COVID-19. Sequenced by immunoSEQ multiplex PCR; TCRdb stores in-frame clones only, minus some. The table lists tens of thousands of clones, 85% of them singletons. Material: peripheral blood. The receptors shown here come from an elderly man with acute or convalescent COVID-19.

The genes are TRBV29-1 and TRBJ1-2; 10 bases are a match to TRBD1. The V gene's germline CDR1 is SQVTM and CDR2 ANQGSEA. The V segment lost 3 bases and the J segment 8 bases; nucleotides outside the gene matches: 6. The length of the CDR3 is 13 residues. The CDR3 protein is CSVEDRGRFGYTF. In DNA form, the CDR3 reads TGCAGCGTTGAGGACAGGGGGAGGTTCGGCTACACCTTC.

This chain uses TRBV19 with TRBJ1-2; the D is unclear. The length of the CDR3 is 14 residues. V lost 4 bases to trimming and J lost 0 bases, with 9 bases between them. Germline V gives CDR1 LNHDA, CDR2 SQIVND (reference sequence). This chain's CDR3 is CASSTLGANYGYTF. As DNA, the CDR3 is TGTGCCAGTAGTACCCTCGGGGCTAACTATGGCTACACCTTC.

This CDR3 is CATSKPSYGYTF. In nucleotides, the CDR3 is TGTGCCACCAGTAAGCCATCATATGGCTACACCTTC. V and J are TRBV24-1 and TRBJ1-2; no clear D gene. The V end was cut by 6 bases, the J end by 5 bases, with 9 bases between. The germline V gene encodes CDR1 KGHDR and CDR2 SFDVKD. The CDR3 runs 12 residues.

The rearrangement uses TRBV7-2 and TRBJ1-3; no definite D call. Trimming stripped 5 bases from V and 4 bases from J, with 15 bases between. CDR3 size: 15 residues. Germline V gene sequence: CDR1 SGHTA, CDR2 FQGNSA. The CDR3 DNA reads TGTGCCAGCAGCCAGAGTCTAACTACAGGAAACACCATATATTTT. Translation: CASSQSLTTGNTIYF.

This sequence joins TRBV5-1 and TRBJ2-5; 11 bases agree with TRBD2. Germline CDR1 reads SGHRS; CDR2 reads YFSETQ. V shed 4 bases, J shed 1 base, and the junction held 6 bases outside the gene matches. CDR3 length: 16 amino acids. As DNA, the CDR3 is TGCGCCAGCAGCCTAAGACTAGCGGGGTTCCAAGAGACCCAGTACTTC. This encodes CASSLRLAGFQETQYF.

This clone was detected only once. The chain employs TRBV12-2 and TRBJ1-5. TRBV12-2 is annotated as a pseudogene. The CDR3 consists of 15 residues. The CDR3 here is CASRFFRCGNQPQHF. CDR3 nucleotides: TGTGCAAGTCGCTTCTTCCGATGCGGCAATCAGCCCCAGCATTTT.

This chain joins TRBV3-1 (or the pseudogene TRBV3-2) and TRBJ1-2; D is unclear. The CDR3 length is 13 residues. The germline CDR1 and CDR2 sequences are LGHDT and YNNKEL (reference sequence). V was pared by 0 bases and J by 7 bases, with 9 bases between. CDR3 in DNA: TGTGCCAGCAGCCAAGATCGGTCGTCTGGCTACACCTTC. Translated: CASSQDRSSGYTF.